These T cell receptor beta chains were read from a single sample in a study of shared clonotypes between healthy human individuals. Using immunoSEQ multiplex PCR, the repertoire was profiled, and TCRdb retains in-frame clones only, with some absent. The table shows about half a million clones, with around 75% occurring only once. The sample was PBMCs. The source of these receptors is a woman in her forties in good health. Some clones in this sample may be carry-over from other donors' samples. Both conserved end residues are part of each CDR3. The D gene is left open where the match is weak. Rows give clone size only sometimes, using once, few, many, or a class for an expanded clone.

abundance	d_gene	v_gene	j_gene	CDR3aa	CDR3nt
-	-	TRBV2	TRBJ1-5	CASSVLNNQPQHF	TGTGCCAGCAGTGTACTTAACAATCAGCCCCAGCATTTT
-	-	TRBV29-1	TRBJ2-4	CSVTRGGKNIQYF	TGCAGCGTGACCAGGGGGGGTAAAAACATTCAGTACTTC
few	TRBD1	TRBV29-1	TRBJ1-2	CSVTLDRGYGYTF	TGCAGCGTTACCTTAGACAGGGGCTATGGCTACACCTTC
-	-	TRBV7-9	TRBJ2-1	CASSPRSSNYEQFF	TGTGCCAGCAGCCCCCGGTCTAGTAACTATGAGCAGTTCTTC
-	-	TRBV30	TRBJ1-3	CAWSVGHRSGNTIYF	TGTGCCTGGAGTGTCGGGCATCGCTCTGGAAACACCATATATTTT
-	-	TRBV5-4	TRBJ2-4	CASSFFGTGYIQYF	TGTGCCAGCAGCTTCTTCGGGACGGGTTACATTCAGTACTTC
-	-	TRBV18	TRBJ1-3	CASSPRLDSSGNTIYF	TGTGCCAGCTCACCCCGATTGGACAGCTCTGGAAACACCATATATTTT
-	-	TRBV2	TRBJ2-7	CASSADGPPDEQYF	TGTGCCAGCAGCGCCGACGGCCCTCCGGACGAGCAGTACTTC
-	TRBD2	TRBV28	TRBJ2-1	CASRPFSGRSYNEQFF	TGTGCCAGCAGGCCCTTTAGCGGGAGATCCTACAATGAGCAGTTCTTC
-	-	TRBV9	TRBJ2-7	CASSADRLLGEQYF	TGTGCCAGCAGCGCAGACAGGTTACTGGGGGAGCAGTACTTC
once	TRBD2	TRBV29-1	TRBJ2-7	CSVGWGGDEQYF	TGCAGCGTTGGCTGGGGGGGGGACGAGCAGTACTTC
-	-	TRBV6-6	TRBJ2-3	CASKDRSTDTQYF	TGTGCCAGCAAAGACAGGAGCACAGATACGCAGTATTTT
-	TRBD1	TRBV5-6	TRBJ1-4	CASSSTGTGSEKLFF	TGTGCCAGCAGCTCCACCGGGACAGGGAGTGAAAAACTGTTTTTT
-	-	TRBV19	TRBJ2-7	CASSYGPPYEQYF	TGTGCCAGTAGCTACGGGCCCCCCTACGAGCAGTACTTC
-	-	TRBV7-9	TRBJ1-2	CASSPVVRFYGYTF	TGTGCCAGCAGTCCAGTGGTCCGGTTTTATGGCTACACCTTC
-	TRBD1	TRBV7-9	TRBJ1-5	CASSRGTGNNQPQHF	TGTGCCAGCAGCCGGGGGACAGGGAACAATCAGCCCCAGCATTTT
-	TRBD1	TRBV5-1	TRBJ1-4	CASSFGQGSEKLFF	TGCGCCAGCAGCTTCGGACAGGGTTCGGAAAAACTGTTTTTT
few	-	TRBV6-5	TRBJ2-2	CASSNTNTGELFF	TGTGCCAGCAGTAACACGAACACCGGGGAGCTGTTTTTT
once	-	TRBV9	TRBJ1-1	CASSVASGDTEAFF	TGTGCCAGCAGCGTAGCTTCAGGGGACACTGAAGCTTTCTTT
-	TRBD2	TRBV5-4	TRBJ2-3	CASSLGAGGGTDTQYF	TGTGCCAGCAGCTTGGGAGCGGGAGGAGGCACAGATACGCAGTATTTT
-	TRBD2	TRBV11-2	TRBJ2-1	CASSLAPRLAGGLHNEQFF	TGTGCCAGCAGCTTAGCCCCCAGACTAGCGGGAGGGCTCCACAATGAGCAGTTCTTC
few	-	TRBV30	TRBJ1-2	CAWSVWAAGYTF	TGTGCCTGGAGTGTATGGGCAGCAGGCTACACCTTC
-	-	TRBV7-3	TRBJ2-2	CASSSLTGNTGELFF	TGTGCCAGCAGCTCCTTGACAGGGAACACCGGGGAGCTGTTTTTT
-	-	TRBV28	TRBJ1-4	CASSKRTVTNEKLFF	TGTGCCAGCAGTAAAAGGACAGTAACTAATGAAAAACTGTTTTTT
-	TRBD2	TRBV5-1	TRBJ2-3	CASSLTQTSGSPDTQYF	TGCGCCAGCAGCTTAACACAGACTAGCGGGAGCCCAGATACGCAGTATTTT
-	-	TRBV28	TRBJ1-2	CASSLPGTVYGYTF	TGTGCCAGCAGTTTACCCGGGACGGTCTATGGCTACACCTTC
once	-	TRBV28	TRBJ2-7	CASRVGPASYEQYF	TGTGCCAGCAGGGTGGGCCCGGCGTCCTACGAGCAGTACTTC
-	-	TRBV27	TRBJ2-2	CASSLYGELFF	TGTGCCAGCAGTTTGTATGGGGAGCTGTTTTTT
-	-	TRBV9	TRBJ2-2	CASSVGQLNTGELFF	TGTGCCAGCAGCGTCGGTCAGTTGAACACCGGGGAGCTGTTTTTT
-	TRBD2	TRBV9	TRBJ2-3	CASSVGVREWDTQYF	TGTGCCAGCAGCGTAGGAGTGCGGGAGTGGGATACGCAGTATTTT
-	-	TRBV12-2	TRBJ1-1	CASPTREGPRAFF	TGTGCAAGTCCCACTAGGGAGGGCCCCCGAGCTTTCTTT
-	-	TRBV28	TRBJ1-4	CASSLPRGKLFF	TGTGCCAGCAGTTTACCACGGGGAAAACTGTTTTTT
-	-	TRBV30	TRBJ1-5	CAWSGGISQPQHF	TGTGCCTGGAGTGGGGGGATCAGTCAGCCCCAGCATTTT
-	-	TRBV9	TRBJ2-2	CASSAGLGHNTGELFF	TGTGCCAGCAGCGCGGGGCTGGGACATAACACCGGGGAGCTGTTTTTT
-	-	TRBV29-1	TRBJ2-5	CSVDPVGQETQYF	TGCAGCGTTGATCCCGTGGGACAAGAGACCCAGTACTTC
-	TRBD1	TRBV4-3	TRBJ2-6	CASSQPGTELSGANVLTF	TGCGCCAGCAGCCAACCCGGGACAGAACTCTCTGGGGCCAACGTCCTGACTTTC
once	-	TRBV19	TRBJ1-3	CASSDWTQSSGNTIYF	TGTGCCAGTAGCGATTGGACTCAAAGCTCTGGAAACACCATATATTTT
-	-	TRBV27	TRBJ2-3	CASTTTRRSAAGDTQYF	TGTGCCAGCACCACAACCCGTAGAAGTGCTGCTGGAGATACGCAGTATTTT
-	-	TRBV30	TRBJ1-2	CAWSVGGPPLGYTF	TGTGCCTGGAGTGTCGGGGGGCCTCCGCTTGGCTACACCTTC
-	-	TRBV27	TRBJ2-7	CASSLNVPTGIGRQYF	TGTGCCAGCAGTTTAAACGTGCCTACCGGGATTGGCCGGCAGTACTTC
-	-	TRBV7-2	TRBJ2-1	CASSIRGSSYNEQFF	TGTGCCAGCAGCATCCGCGGATCCTCCTACAATGAGCAGTTCTTC
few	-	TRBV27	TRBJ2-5	CASSLLTPPETQYF	TGTGCCAGCAGTTTACTGACCCCTCCAGAGACCCAGTACTTC
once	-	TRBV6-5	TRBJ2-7	CASSYGIWSSRHEQYF	TGTGCCAGCAGTTACGGGATTTGGAGTAGCAGGCACGAGCAGTACTTC
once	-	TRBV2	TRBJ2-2	CASVEGPRHTGELFF	TGTGCCAGCGTAGAGGGACCAAGGCACACCGGGGAGCTGTTTTTT
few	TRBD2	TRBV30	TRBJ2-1	CACKIPLAGVDEQFF	TGTGCCTGCAAGATTCCACTAGCGGGAGTCGATGAGCAGTTCTTC
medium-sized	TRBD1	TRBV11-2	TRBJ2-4	CASSLPWDRGPIQYF	TGTGCCAGCAGCTTACCCTGGGACAGGGGACCCATTCAGTACTTC
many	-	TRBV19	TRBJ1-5	CASSIGDQPQHF	TGTGCCAGTAGTATCGGTGATCAGCCCCAGCATTTT
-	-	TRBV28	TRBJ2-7	CASSATSGTEHSYEQYF	TGTGCCAGCAGTGCAACGTCCGGGACGGAGCACTCCTACGAGCAGTACTTC
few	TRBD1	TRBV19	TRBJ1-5	CASSRGLGQPQHF	TGTGCCAGCTCAAGGGGGCTGGGGCAGCCCCAGCATTTT
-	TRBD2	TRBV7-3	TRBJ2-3	CASGLAGGSTDTQYF	TGTGCCAGCGGACTAGCGGGAGGATCCACAGATACGCAGTATTTT
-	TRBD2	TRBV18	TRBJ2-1	CASSLGLAGSYNEQFF	TGTGCCAGCTCACTAGGACTAGCGGGCTCCTACAATGAGCAGTTCTTC
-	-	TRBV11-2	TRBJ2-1	CASSLAGLRYNEQFF	TGTGCCAGCAGCTTAGCAGGCCTTCGGTACAATGAGCAGTTCTTC
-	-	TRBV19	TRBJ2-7	CASSTGSYEQYF	TGTGCCAGTAGTACCGGATCCTACGAGCAGTACTTC
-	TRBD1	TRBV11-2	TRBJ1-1	CASSRTGQGNTEAFF	TGTGCCAGCAGCCGGACTGGACAGGGAAACACTGAAGCTTTCTTT
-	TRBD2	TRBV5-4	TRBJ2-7	CASSPGTTYEQYF	TGTGCCAGCAGTCCCGGGACTACGTACGAGCAGTACTTC